What follows are 14 T cell receptor beta chains derived from one specimen sequenced in a study of cytomegalovirus exposure and HLA in healthy donors. PCR involved 60 Vbeta and 13 Jbeta primers. Measured with immunoSEQ multiplex PCR; TCRdb has only the in-frame clones, and not every one. The sample shows some 150,000 clones, about four fifths of them seen only once. Sequenced sample: PBMCs. Receptors originate from a man aged 18 to 29 in good health and CMV-seronegative.

The V gene is TRBV28, the J gene TRBJ1-5; D possibly corresponds to TRBD1 (5 bases). The CDR3 consists of 16 residues. CDR1 is MDHEN, CDR2 SYDVKM, per germline. V gave up 2 bases and J gave up 0 bases, with 11 bases separating them. The CDR3 region is CASSLTQGISNQPQHF. CDR3 bases: TGTGCCAGCAGTTTAACCCAGGGTATTAGCAATCAGCCCCAGCATTTT. The entire variable domain, with the rest obtained from reference TRBV28 and TRBJ1-5, is as follows: DVKVTQSSRYLVKRTGEKVFLECVQDMDHENMFWYRQDPGLGLRLIYFSYDVKMKEKGDIPEGYSVSREKKERFSLILESASTNQTSMYLCASSLTQGISNQPQHFGDGTRLSIL.

In nucleotides, the CDR3 is TGTGCCAGCAGCTTCACAGCTTTCGAGCAGTACTTC. Translation gives CASSFTAFEQYF. The V call is TRBV7-9, the J call TRBJ2-7; no clear D. The CDR3 is made up of 12 amino acids. Trimming removed 3 bases at V and 6 bases at J, with 9 bases between. Germline V gene sequence: CDR1 SEHNR, CDR2 FQNEAQ (reference sequence).

The chain couples TRBV7-9 to TRBJ2-1, with 8 bases fitting TRBD2. The V gene's germline CDR1 is SEHNR and CDR2 FQNEAQ (reference sequence). The V and J ends lost 5 bases and 8 bases, in that order; junction bases with no gene match: 23. CDR3 length: 19 residues. The CDR3 here is CASSPPMGSGGRALDEQFF. As DNA, the CDR3 is TGTGCCAGCAGCCCGCCTATGGGAAGCGGGGGACGCGCCCTTGATGAGCAGTTCTTC. Based on the CDR3 plus reference TRBV7-9 and TRBJ2-1, the full variable domain is DTGVSQNPRHKITKRGQNVTFRCDPISEHNRLYWYRQTLGQGPEFLTYFQNEAQLEKSRLLSDRFSAERPKGSFSTLEIQRTEQGDSAMYLCASSPPMGSGGRALDEQFFGPGTRLTVL.

J is TRBJ2-7 and V is TRBV18; 8 positions agree with TRBD2. The germline V gene encodes CDR1 KGHSH and CDR2 LQKENI. V gave up 0 bases and J gave up 7 bases; unmatched junction bases: 2. The CDR3 totals 13 residues. CDR3 loop: CASSPPGGGEQYV. The CDR3 coding sequence is TGTGCCAGCTCACCACCGGGCGGGGGGGAGCAGTACGTC.

This clone was counted a few times. The chain has TRBV7-9 and TRBJ2-1, with D possibly being TRBD2 (6 bases). This CDR3 is built from 15 residues. Germline V CDR1 and CDR2: SEHNR, FQNEAQ (reference sequence). The V end was cut by 5 bases, the J end by 6 bases, with 17 bases between. The CDR3 DNA follows: TGTGCCAGCAGCGAGTGGGCTAGCGCGAGCAATGAGCAGTTCTTC. Its translation is CASSEWASASNEQFF. The whole variable domain, remainder taken from reference TRBV7-9 and TRBJ2-1, is DTGVSQNPRHKITKRGQNVTFRCDPISEHNRLYWYRQTLGQGPEFLTYFQNEAQLEKSRLLSDRFSAERPKGSFSTLEIQRTEQGDSAMYLCASSEWASASNEQFFGPGTRLTVL.

This chain uses TRBV5-1 with TRBJ2-1; 10 nucleotides agree with TRBD2. V dropped 1 base and J dropped 3; count of bases not matched to a gene: 1. The CDR3 is 15 amino acids. Germline V gene lookup returns CDR1 SGHRS and CDR2 YFSETQ. The CDR3 coding sequence is TGCGCCAGCAGCTTGAGCGGGGGGGACTACAATGAGCAGTTCTTC. This encodes CASSLSGGDYNEQFF.

The J gene is TRBJ2-7, the V gene TRBV7-6; D is uncertain. Trimming cost V 2 bases and J 1 base, with 9 bases left between them. The CDR3 has 14 amino acids. CDR1 and CDR2 from the germline V gene are SGHVS and FNYEAQ. CDR3 DNA: TGTGCCAGCAGCTTACCTAGTAATTCCTACGAGCAGTACTTC. Translated, it gives CASSLPSNSYEQYF.

This clone appeared a few times. The rearrangement links TRBV27 to TRBJ2-2, with 12 bases identical to TRBD2. In germline, CDR1 is MNHEY, CDR2 SMNVEV (reference sequence). V lost 5 bases and J lost 7; bases outside the gene matches: 11. CDR3 length equals 17 residues. In DNA form, the CDR3 reads TGTGCCAGCAGTCTCCTTAGACTAGCGGGGGTACTCGGGGAGCTGTTTTTT. Translated: CASSLLRLAGVLGELFF.

This clone was counted a few times. The rearrangement joins TRBV7-6 to TRBJ1-1, with a possible D match to TRBD1 (6 bases). V was cut by 2 bases and J by 3 bases, with 10 bases left in between. Germline V lookup: CDR1 SGHVS, CDR2 FNYEAQ. The CDR3 sequence is 14 residues long. CDR3 sequence: CASSLPDRYTEAFF. CDR3 nucleotide sequence: TGTGCCAGCAGCTTACCTGACAGGTACACTGAAGCTTTCTTT.

This chain links TRBV6-6 with TRBJ1-1, with 7 nucleotides matching TRBD1. This CDR3 has 14 residues. The germline CDR1 and CDR2 sequences are MNHNY and SVGAGI (reference sequence). The V and J ends lost 2 bases and 4 bases, in that order; junction bases with no gene match: 4. The CDR3 region has the DNA TGTGCCAGCAGTTACGGGACAGCCCTCACTGAAGCTTTCTTT. The encoded protein is CASSYGTALTEAFF.

The V and J genes are TRBV6-5 and TRBJ1-6; D not certain. V was trimmed by 4 bases and J by 2 bases, leaving 9 bases between them. This CDR3 contains 15 residues. CDR1 is MNHEY, CDR2 SVGAGI, per germline. The CDR3 sequence: CASSSGFPYNSPLHF. The CDR3 DNA is TGTGCCAGCAGTTCGGGGTTTCCCTATAATTCACCCCTCCACTTT.

In this sample, this clone turned up once. This chain uses TRBV19 with TRBJ1-1; D unclear. In germline, CDR1 is LNHDA, CDR2 SQIVND (reference sequence). V lost 5 bases to trimming and J lost 0 bases, with 7 bases between them. This CDR3 has 13 amino acids. The CDR3 sequence: CASSVTLNTEAFF. The CDR3 DNA sequence: TGTGCCAGTAGTGTGACATTGAACACTGAAGCTTTCTTT.

This chain connects TRBV9 to TRBJ2-3, with TRBD1 as a possible D gene (5 bases). The CDR3 contains 12 residues. Deletions cut 0 bases from V and 10 bases from J, with 9 bases between. Germline assignment: CDR1 SGDLS and CDR2 YYNGEE. The CDR3 loop reads CASSVAGLAQYF. Written as DNA, the CDR3 is TGTGCCAGCAGCGTAGCAGGGCTTGCGCAGTATTTT.

V is TRBV7-9 and J is TRBJ1-2, with TRBD1 matching over 8 bases. From germline, CDR1 is SEHNR and CDR2 FQNEAQ (reference sequence). CDR3 length: 17 residues. Trimming took 4 bases from V and 3 from J; bases not matched to a gene: 13. The CDR3, as DNA: TGTGCCAGCAGCTCCCCCAAGAGGACAGGGTCAGACTATGGCTACACCTTC. This encodes CASSSPKRTGSDYGYTF.